This T cell receptor beta chain was recorded in a study of PD-L1 blockade in urothelial cancer. Background on the study: From 2014, patients received atezolizumab, given as 1,200 mg intravenously every 3 weeks. Male sex and bladder-origin urothelial cancer characterized about 85% of the 29 patients. It was at 3 weeks (second dose) and 6 weeks after treatment start that blood was analyzed.

General observations from the study: More expansion of tumor-associated blood clones, seen at 3 weeks, marked durable-benefit patients.

Note on this clone: Its target is unknown.

The length of the CDR3 is 16 residues. The time point was: pretreatment peripheral blood. Repertoires were generated with immunoSEQ multiplex PCR, while TCRdb's copy carries only in-frame clones and drops some. Of about 53,000 clones listed, 87% were seen once; the top ten hold approximately 15%. This clonotype was obtained from a woman aged 60-75 years with urothelial cancer. This chain uses TRBV21-1 with TRBJ2-2; TRBD2 was called by the table and not checked on the DNA. TRBV21-1 is annotated as a pseudogene. The material sequenced was PBMCs, taken around atezolizumab (anti-PD-L1) treatment. Here the CDR3 reads CASESGDGDCTGELFF. For the CDR3, the DNA is TGTGCCAGCGAGTCGGGGGACGGGGATTGCACCGGGGAGCTGTTTTTT.